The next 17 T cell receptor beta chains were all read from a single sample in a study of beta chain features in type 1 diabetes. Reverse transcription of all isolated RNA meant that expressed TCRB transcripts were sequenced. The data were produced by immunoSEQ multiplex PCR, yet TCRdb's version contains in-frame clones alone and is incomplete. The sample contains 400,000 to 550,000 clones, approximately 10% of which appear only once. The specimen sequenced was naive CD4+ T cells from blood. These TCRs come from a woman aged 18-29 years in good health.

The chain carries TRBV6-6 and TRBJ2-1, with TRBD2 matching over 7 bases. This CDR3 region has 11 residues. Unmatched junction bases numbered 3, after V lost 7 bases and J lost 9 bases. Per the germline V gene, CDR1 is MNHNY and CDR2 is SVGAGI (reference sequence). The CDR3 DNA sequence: TGTGCCAGCACCCCGGGAGGTGAGCAGTTCTTC. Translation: CASTPGGEQFF.

The CDR3 DNA reads as TGTGCCAGCAGTAACTACAGGGCGACAGATACGCAGTATTTT. Amino acid sequence: CASSNYRATDTQYF. The chain carries TRBV6-6 and TRBJ2-3, with a tentative D call TRBD1 (6 bases). Trimming cost V 5 bases and J 3 bases, with 12 bases left between them. CDR1 MNHNY and CDR2 SVGAGI come from the germline V gene (reference sequence). The CDR3 is 14 amino acids.

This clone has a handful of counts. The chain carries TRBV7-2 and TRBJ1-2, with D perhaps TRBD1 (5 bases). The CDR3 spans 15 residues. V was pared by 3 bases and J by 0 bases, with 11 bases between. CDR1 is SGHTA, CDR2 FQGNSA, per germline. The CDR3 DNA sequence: TGTGCCAGCAGCTTGTGGGGGTCAACTAACTATGGCTACACCTTC. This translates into CASSLWGSTNYGYTF.

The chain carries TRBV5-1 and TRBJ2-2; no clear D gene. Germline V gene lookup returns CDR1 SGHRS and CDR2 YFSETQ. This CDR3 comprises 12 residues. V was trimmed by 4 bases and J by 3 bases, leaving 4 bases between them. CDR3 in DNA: TGCGCCAGCAGCATAGACACCGGGGAGCTGTTTTTT. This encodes CASSIDTGELFF.

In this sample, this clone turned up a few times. The CDR3 nucleotides are TGTGCCAGCAGCCCTACAGGGGGATCTAATGAAAAACTGTTTTTT. Translating it yields CASSPTGGSNEKLFF. V and J are TRBV7-3 and TRBJ1-4; TRBD1 matches at 8 bases. From germline, CDR1 is SGHTA and CDR2 FQGTGA. This CDR3 is 15 amino acids long. Losses at the gene ends were 5 bases for V and 3 bases for J; bases not matched to a gene: 5.

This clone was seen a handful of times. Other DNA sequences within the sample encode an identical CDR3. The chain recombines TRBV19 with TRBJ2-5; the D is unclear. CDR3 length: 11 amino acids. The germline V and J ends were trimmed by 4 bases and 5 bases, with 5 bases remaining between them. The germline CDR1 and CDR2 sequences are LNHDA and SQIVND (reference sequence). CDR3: CASSRWETQYF. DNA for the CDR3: TGTGCCAGTAGTAGATGGGAGACCCAGTACTTC.

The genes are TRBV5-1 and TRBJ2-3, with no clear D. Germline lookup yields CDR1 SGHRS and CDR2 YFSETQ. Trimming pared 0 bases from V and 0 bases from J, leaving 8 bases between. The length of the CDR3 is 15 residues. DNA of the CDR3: TGCGCCAGCAGCTTGGGCGCGCCTAGCACAGATACGCAGTATTTT. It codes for CASSLGAPSTDTQYF.

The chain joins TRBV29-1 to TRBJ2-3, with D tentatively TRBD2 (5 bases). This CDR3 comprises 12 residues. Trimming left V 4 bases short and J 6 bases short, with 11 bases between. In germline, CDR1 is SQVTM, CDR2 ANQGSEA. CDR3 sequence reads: CSVGLGGDTQYF. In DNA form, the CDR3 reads TGCAGCGTTGGCCTAGGAGGTGATACGCAGTATTTT.

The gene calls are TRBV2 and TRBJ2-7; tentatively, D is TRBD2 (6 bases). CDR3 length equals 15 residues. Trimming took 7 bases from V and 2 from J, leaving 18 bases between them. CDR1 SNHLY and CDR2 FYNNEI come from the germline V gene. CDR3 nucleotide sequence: TGTGCCAGCACCGGAGGTAGCGGAAATCCCTACGAGCAGTACTTC. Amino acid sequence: CASTGGSGNPYEQYF.

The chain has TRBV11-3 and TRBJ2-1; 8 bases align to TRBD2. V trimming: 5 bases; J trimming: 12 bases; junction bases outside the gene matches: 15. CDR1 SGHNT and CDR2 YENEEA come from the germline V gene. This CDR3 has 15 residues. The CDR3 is CASSKTRQPTSGQFF. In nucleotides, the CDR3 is TGTGCCAGCAGCAAAACCCGACAACCCACTAGCGGGCAGTTCTTC.

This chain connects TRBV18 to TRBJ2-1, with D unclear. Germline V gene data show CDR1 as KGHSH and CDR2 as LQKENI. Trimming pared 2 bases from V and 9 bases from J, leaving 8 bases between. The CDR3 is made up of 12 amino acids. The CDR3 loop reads CASSPTWGEQFF. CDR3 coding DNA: TGTGCCAGCTCACCAACGTGGGGTGAGCAGTTCTTC.

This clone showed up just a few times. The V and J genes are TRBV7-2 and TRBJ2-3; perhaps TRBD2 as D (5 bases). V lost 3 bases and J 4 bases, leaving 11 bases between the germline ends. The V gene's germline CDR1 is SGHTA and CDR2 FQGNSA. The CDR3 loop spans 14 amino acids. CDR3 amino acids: CASSLGLAPDTQYF. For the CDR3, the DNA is TGTGCCAGCAGCTTGGGGTTAGCGCCAGATACGCAGTATTTT.

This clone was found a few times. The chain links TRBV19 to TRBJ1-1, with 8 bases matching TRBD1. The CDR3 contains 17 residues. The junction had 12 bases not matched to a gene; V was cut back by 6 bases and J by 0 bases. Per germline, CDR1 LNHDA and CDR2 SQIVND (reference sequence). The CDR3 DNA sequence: TGTGCCAGTAGACCGACAGGGGAGCGTGGGGTGAACACTGAAGCTTTCTTT. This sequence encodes CASRPTGERGVNTEAFF.

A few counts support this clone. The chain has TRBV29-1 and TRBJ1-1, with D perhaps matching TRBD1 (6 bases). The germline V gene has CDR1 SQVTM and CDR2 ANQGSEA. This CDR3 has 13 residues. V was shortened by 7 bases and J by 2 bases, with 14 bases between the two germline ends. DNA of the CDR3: TGCAGCGGCCGGGCCAGGGGTAACACTGAAGCTTTCTTT. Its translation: CSGRARGNTEAFF.

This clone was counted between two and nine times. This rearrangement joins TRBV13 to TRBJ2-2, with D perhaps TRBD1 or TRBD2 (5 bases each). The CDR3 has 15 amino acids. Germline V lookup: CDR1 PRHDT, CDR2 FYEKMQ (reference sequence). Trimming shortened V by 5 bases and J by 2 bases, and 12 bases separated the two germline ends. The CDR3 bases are TGTGCCAGCAGCCCTGGGACCTTAAACACCGGGGAGCTGTTTTTT. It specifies CASSPGTLNTGELFF.

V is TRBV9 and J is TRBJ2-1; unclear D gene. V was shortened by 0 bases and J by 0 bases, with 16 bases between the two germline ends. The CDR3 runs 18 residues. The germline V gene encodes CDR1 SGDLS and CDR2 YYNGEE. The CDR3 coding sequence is TGTGCCAGCAGCGTAGTACTGTCAGCTGGAAGCTCCTACAATGAGCAGTTCTTC. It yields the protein CASSVVLSAGSSYNEQFF.

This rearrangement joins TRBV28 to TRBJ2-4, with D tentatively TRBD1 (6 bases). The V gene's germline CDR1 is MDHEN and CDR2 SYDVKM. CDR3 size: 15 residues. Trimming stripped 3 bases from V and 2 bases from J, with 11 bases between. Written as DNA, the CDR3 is TGTGCCAGCAGTTTGGCCAGGGGAACCAAAAACATTCAGTACTTC. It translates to CASSLARGTKNIQYF.